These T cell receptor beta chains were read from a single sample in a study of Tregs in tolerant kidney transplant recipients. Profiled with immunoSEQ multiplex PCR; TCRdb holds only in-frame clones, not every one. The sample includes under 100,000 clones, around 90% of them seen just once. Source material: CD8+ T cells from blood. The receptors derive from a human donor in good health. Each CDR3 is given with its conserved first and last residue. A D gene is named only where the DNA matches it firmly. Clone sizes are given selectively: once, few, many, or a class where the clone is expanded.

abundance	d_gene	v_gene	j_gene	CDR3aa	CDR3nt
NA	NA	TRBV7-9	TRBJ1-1	CASSLPDTGHTEAFF	TGTGCCAGCAGCCTACCAGACACAGGGCACACTGAAGCTTTCTTT
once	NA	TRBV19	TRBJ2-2	CASSTQTTGWAWTGELFF	TGTGCCAGTAGTACCCAAACGACAGGATGGGCGTGGACCGGGGAGCTGTTTTTT
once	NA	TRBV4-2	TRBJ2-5	CASSQEVGAGGETQYF	TGTGCCAGCAGCCAAGAGGTAGGGGCGGGTGGTGAGACCCAGTACTTC
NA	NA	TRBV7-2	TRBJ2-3	CASSLRGRRADTQYF	TGTGCCAGCAGCTTAAGGGGAAGGCGGGCAGATACGCAGTATTTT
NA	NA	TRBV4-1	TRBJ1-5	CASSQEGQPQHF	TGCGCCAGCAGCCAAGAGGGTCAGCCCCAGCATTTT
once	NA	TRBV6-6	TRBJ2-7	CASSYSGADYEQYF	TGTGCCAGCAGTTACTCAGGGGCCGACTACGAGCAGTACTTC
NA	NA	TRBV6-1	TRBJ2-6	CASSDWPSGANVLTF	TGTGCCAGCAGTGACTGGCCTTCTGGGGCCAACGTCCTGACTTTC
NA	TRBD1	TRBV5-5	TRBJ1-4	CASSLFQGAREKLFF	TGTGCCAGCAGCTTGTTCCAGGGGGCGAGGGAAAAACTGTTTTTT
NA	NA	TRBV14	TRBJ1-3	CASSQTWSGAGNTIYF	TGTGCCAGCAGCCAAACGTGGTCAGGGGCTGGAAACACCATATATTTT
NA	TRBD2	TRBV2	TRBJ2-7	CASSEFTSMGRDEQYF	TGTGCCAGCAGTGAATTTACTTCGATGGGGAGGGACGAGCAGTACTTC
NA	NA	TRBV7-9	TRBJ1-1	CASSLAGVNTEAFF	TGTGCCAGCAGCTTGGCGGGGGTGAACACTGAAGCTTTCTTT
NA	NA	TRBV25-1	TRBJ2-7	CASSGPQDYEQYF	TGTGCCAGCAGTGGCCCTCAGGACTACGAGCAGTACTTC
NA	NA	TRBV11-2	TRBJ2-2	CASSFGTGELFF	TGTGCCAGCAGCTTTGGCACCGGGGAGCTGTTTTTT
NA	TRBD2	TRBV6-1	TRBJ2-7	CASATSGGSAYEQYF	TGTGCCAGCGCAACTTCGGGAGGATCAGCCTACGAGCAGTACTTC
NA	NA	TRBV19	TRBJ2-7	CASSMTASSYEQYF	TGTGCCAGTAGTATGACCGCCAGCTCCTACGAGCAGTACTTC
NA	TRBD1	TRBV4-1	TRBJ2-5	CASSQGDRGQGETQYF	TGCGCCAGCAGCCAAGGCGACAGGGGGCAGGGAGAGACCCAGTACTTC
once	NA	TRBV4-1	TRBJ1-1	CASSQDGSEAFF	TGTGCCAGCAGCCAAGATGGCTCTGAAGCTTTCTTT